The clone carrying this TCR beta chain was seen just once. Its target is unknown. In germline, CDR1 is MGHRA, CDR2 YSYEKL. The V end lost 4 bases, the J end lost 7 bases, and 16 bases lay between the germline ends. The length of the CDR3 is 15 residues. The source of the sample is a study of T cell responses to AZD1222 COVID-19 vaccine. Whole-study findings and limits: Repertoires were obtained only post-peak T cell response. Spike-specific TCR breadth and depth rose after two AZD1222 doses. Donors were largely white British and mainly female; clonal diversity was possibly underestimated.

Libraries were prepared by immunoSEQ multiplex PCR; TCRdb keeps only in-frame clonotypes and omits some of them. This table holds about 180,000 clones, over 80% found once. V usage is TRBV4-1 and J usage is TRBJ1-4; TRBD1 might be the D (5 bases). This clonotype was sampled from an adult who received the MenACWY meningococcal vaccine as a control. The material sequenced was peripheral blood, taken 28 days after the second dose of the MenACWY control vaccine. The CDR3 protein is CASSPGPGNREKLFF. Here the CDR3 DNA reads TGCGCCAGCAGCCCGGGGCCGGGGAACCGTGAAAAACTGTTTTTT.